A single sample gave rise to the 23 T cell receptor beta chains below, sequenced in a study of cytotoxic CD8 clonotypes in ibrutinib-treated CLL. Repertoires were generated with immunoSEQ multiplex PCR, while TCRdb's copy carries only in-frame clones and drops some. The sample lists approximately 350,000 clones; under 70% were seen once. Source: PBMCs, taken after 36 months of ibrutinib treatment. Receptors originate from a human donor with chronic lymphocytic leukemia.

Only a few counts were recorded for this clone. The chain uses TRBV4-1 and TRBJ1-5; D remains unclear. Trimming removed 1 base from V and 2 bases from J, with 9 bases in between. The CDR3 has 15 amino acids. Germline V gene sequence: CDR1 MGHRA, CDR2 YSYEKL. Written as DNA, the CDR3 is TGCGCCAGCAGCCAAGTCCGAGTAGGCAATCAGCCCCAGCATTTT. Encoded protein: CASSQVRVGNQPQHF.

J is TRBJ2-1 and V is TRBV6-5, with D possibly being TRBD2 (6 bases). The ends were cut back, 7 bases at V and 7 bases at J, with 20 bases in the middle. CDR1 MNHEY and CDR2 SVGAGI come from the germline V gene. The CDR3 has 15 residues. For the CDR3, the DNA is TGTGCCAGCACCCCGGGACTTTACGCGTGGAATGAGCAGTTCTTC. It translates to CASTPGLYAWNEQFF.

The chain uses TRBV6-5 and TRBJ2-7; TRBD2 might be the D (7 bases). V lost 5 bases and J 4 bases, leaving 18 bases between the germline ends. This CDR3 spans 15 amino acids. Germline lookup yields CDR1 MNHEY and CDR2 SVGAGI. CDR3 in amino acids: CASSAIQGRAYEQYF. CDR3 nucleotide sequence: TGTGCCAGCAGTGCGATCCAGGGGAGGGCTTACGAGCAGTACTTC.

The chain employs TRBV2 and TRBJ2-5; 7 positions match TRBD2. CDR1 and CDR2 (germline): SNHLY, FYNNEI. J lost 4 bases, V lost 1 base, and 3 bases had no gene match. CDR3 length: 14 residues. CDR3 bases: TGTGCCAGCAGTGAAGGACTAGCCAGAGAGACCCAGTACTTC. The encoded protein is CASSEGLARETQYF.

The chain links TRBV5-1 to TRBJ2-5; TRBD2 aligns across 15 bases. V trimming: 3 bases; J trimming: 5 bases; junction bases outside the gene matches: 5. Germline-derived CDR1 and CDR2 are SGHRS and YFSETQ. This CDR3 comprises 16 residues. CDR3 protein: CASSSGLAGGGETQYF. CDR3 DNA: TGCGCCAGCAGCTCGGGACTAGCGGGGGGAGGTGAGACCCAGTACTTC.

The chain's CDR3 is CASSKDLGEQYF. The CDR3 DNA follows: TGTGCCAGCAGTAAGGACCTAGGAGAGCAGTACTTC. V usage is TRBV28 and J usage is TRBJ2-5; D ambiguous. Germline-derived CDR1 and CDR2 are MDHEN and SYDVKM. V dropped 5 bases and J dropped 11 bases, with 15 bases sitting between them. The CDR3 totals 12 residues.

CDR3 sequence: CASSQGHRLTRTYGYTF. The CDR3 region has the DNA TGTGCCAGCAGCCAAGGACATAGATTAACCCGCACCTATGGCTACACCTTC. The chain uses TRBV4-2 and TRBJ1-2; the D is unclear. The germline CDR1 and CDR2 sequences are LGHNA and YNFKEQ. The V and J ends lost 1 base and 4 bases respectively, with 19 bases between them. The CDR3 is 17 residues long.

The J gene is TRBJ1-4, the V gene TRBV9, with a tentative D call TRBD1 (5 bases). CDR1 is SGDLS and CDR2 is YYNGEE in the germline V gene. V shed 0 bases and J shed 1 base, with 10 bases lying between them. This CDR3 contains 16 residues. CDR3 loop: CASSVDGTQTNEKLFF. The CDR3 nucleotides read TGTGCCAGCAGCGTAGATGGGACTCAAACTAATGAAAAACTGTTTTTT.

This clone occurred a few times. V is TRBV18 and J is TRBJ2-1, with 7 bases aligning to TRBD2. Germline CDR1 KGHSH, CDR2 LQKENI. The CDR3 is 15 amino acids. The J segment lost 8 bases and the V segment lost 3 bases, leaving 10 bases of the junction unmatched. CDR3 nucleotides: TGTGCCAGCTCACCGGGACTACCGCCTGGGGATGAGCAGTTCTTC. The encoded protein is CASSPGLPPGDEQFF.

V usage is TRBV6-6 and J usage is TRBJ2-7; D might be TRBD1 (5 bases). Germline V gene lookup returns CDR1 MNHNY and CDR2 SVGAGI (reference sequence). This CDR3 contains 12 residues. Trimming took 5 bases from V and 5 from J, leaving 10 bases between them. CDR3 loop: CASSPGSNEQYF. The CDR3 nucleotides read TGTGCCAGCAGTCCAGGGTCAAACGAGCAGTACTTC.

This chain connects TRBV4-1 to TRBJ1-5; TRBD1 matches 11 bases. In germline, CDR1 is MGHRA, CDR2 YSYEKL. The CDR3 contains 18 residues. With V trimmed by 3 bases and J by 6 bases, 13 bases remained unmatched. The chain's CDR3 is CASSQPYSGQGDGQPQHF. The DNA of the CDR3 is TGCGCCAGCAGCCAGCCTTACTCGGGACAGGGGGACGGTCAGCCCCAGCATTTT.

The chain is built from TRBV6-1 and TRBJ1-1, with 8 nucleotides matching TRBD1. The CDR3 is 13 amino acids. Trimming cost V 8 bases and J 8 bases; bases outside gene matches: 10. Per germline, CDR1 MNHNS and CDR2 SASEGT. This CDR3 reads CASVTPGQDEAFF. DNA of the CDR3: TGTGCCAGCGTCACTCCGGGACAGGACGAAGCTTTCTTT.

This clone was found a few times. V is TRBV14 and J is TRBJ2-5; perhaps TRBD1 as D (6 bases). The V and J ends lost 3 bases and 2 bases respectively, with 19 bases between them. The germline V gene has CDR1 SGHDN and CDR2 FVKESK. The length of the CDR3 is 17 residues. This chain's CDR3 is CASSQDLGTLVQETQYF. CDR3 coding DNA: TGTGCCAGCAGCCAGGACTTAGGGACACTAGTTCAAGAGACCCAGTACTTC.

This clone was found a few times. This chain joins TRBV27 and TRBJ1-2; the D gene is possibly TRBD1 (6 bases). Germline V gene data show CDR1 as MNHEY and CDR2 as SMNVEV (reference sequence). The CDR3 contains 14 residues. V shed 8 bases and J shed 3 bases, with 16 bases lying between them. CDR3 residues: CASRGQPDDYGYTF. The CDR3 region has the DNA TGTGCCAGCCGAGGACAGCCGGACGACTATGGCTACACCTTC.

The genes are TRBV6-5 and TRBJ1-1; D remains ambiguous. Germline lookup yields CDR1 MNHEY and CDR2 SVGAGI. The CDR3 length is 14 residues. V was cut by 2 bases and J by 1 base, with 8 bases left in between. The CDR3: CASSYVDRNTEAFF. Written as DNA, the CDR3 is TGTGCCAGCAGTTACGTAGACCGGAACACTGAAGCTTTCTTT.

This clone showed up just once. This chain connects TRBV4-1 to TRBJ1-4; 8 bases fit TRBD1. V was pared by 1 base and J by 4 bases, with 5 bases of the junction left unmatched. Per germline, CDR1 MGHRA and CDR2 YSYEKL. The CDR3 is made up of 16 amino acids. This chain's CDR3 is CASSQVWTGLNEKLFF. In DNA, the CDR3 is TGCGCCAGCAGCCAAGTCTGGACAGGGCTTAATGAAAAACTGTTTTTT.

This chain uses TRBV13 with TRBJ2-7; D is possibly TRBD1 or TRBD2 (5 bases each). V was clipped by 4 bases and J by 3 bases, with 13 bases between them. CDR1 is PRHDT and CDR2 is FYEKMQ in the germline V gene (reference sequence). The CDR3 runs to 14 residues. CDR3 sequence: CASSSRWGSYEQYF. CDR3 DNA: TGTGCCAGCAGCTCCCGGTGGGGGAGCTACGAGCAGTACTTC.

This clone turned up a few times. The chain has TRBV19 and TRBJ2-7, with TRBD1 matching 8 bases. This CDR3 comprises 15 residues. V lost 3 bases and J lost 3; bases outside the gene matches: 7. Per the germline V gene, CDR1 is LNHDA and CDR2 is SQIVND (reference sequence). CDR3 loop: CASSIAGTGIYEQYF. The CDR3 DNA follows: TGTGCCAGTAGTATTGCGGGGACAGGAATCTACGAGCAGTACTTC.

This clone appeared a few times. V gene TRBV6-6 combines with J gene TRBJ1-2; possibly TRBD1 for D (6 bases). V lost 5 bases and J lost 0, with 13 bases in between. The CDR3 has 15 residues. Per the germline V gene, CDR1 is MNHNY and CDR2 is SVGAGI (reference sequence). The CDR3 region is CASSNTGLTNYGYTF. In DNA, the CDR3 is TGTGCCAGCAGTAACACAGGGCTAACTAACTATGGCTACACCTTC.

The chain recombines TRBV7-8 with TRBJ2-7; 10 nucleotides agree with TRBD2. The length of the CDR3 is 15 residues. The V and J ends lost 5 bases and 4 bases, in that order; junction bases with no gene match: 8. Germline CDR1 is SGHVS and CDR2 is FQNEAQ. CDR3 DNA: TGTGCCAGCAGCAGGACTAGCGGAGCCCGGTACGAGCAGTACTTC. This gives the protein CASSRTSGARYEQYF.

The chain has TRBV10-3 and TRBJ2-7; D unclear. The V and J ends lost 1 base and 0 bases respectively, with 10 bases between them. The germline gives CDR1 ENHRY, CDR2 SYGVKD. There are 15 residues in the CDR3. The CDR3 DNA reads as TGTGCCATCAGTGAGTTGGCTTCTTTCTCCTACGAGCAGTACTTC. Translation gives CAISELASFSYEQYF.

The table lists this clone with a few counts. The rearrangement uses TRBV18 and TRBJ2-7; 9 bases match TRBD1. The V segment lost 5 bases and the J segment 2 bases; nucleotides outside the gene matches: 1. From germline, CDR1 is KGHSH and CDR2 LQKENI. CDR3 length equals 13 residues. The CDR3 nucleotides read TGTGCCAGCTCATGGGACAGGGCCTACGAGCAGTACTTC. This codes for CASSWDRAYEQYF.

This clone came up a few times. The identical CDR3 is also encoded by other nucleotide sequences in the sample. The chain couples TRBV28 to TRBJ1-2; no reliable D call. Trimming left V 5 bases short and J 5 bases short, with 6 bases between. CDR3 length equals 11 residues. Germline V lookup: CDR1 MDHEN, CDR2 SYDVKM. The CDR3 reads CASSPGYGYTF. CDR3 nucleotide sequence: TGTGCCAGCAGTCCCGGGTATGGCTACACCTTC.